The rows below give T cell receptor beta chains drawn from one sample of a study of blood T cell repertoires in COVID-19. Profiled with immunoSEQ multiplex PCR; TCRdb holds only in-frame clones, not every one. The profile covers about 150,000 clones, with roughly 79% appearing a single time and about 8% taken by the ten largest. Sample: peripheral blood. The receptors originated from a woman aged 60 to 75 with active or convalescent COVID-19. The CDR3 runs from the conserved cysteine through the conserved F or W. The D gene is left open where the match is weak. Clone size is shown for a subset of rows, as once, few, many or a class of expanded clone.

>TRBD2|16|.|TRBV5-1|TRBJ2-1
TGCGCCAGCAGCTTCGATAGCGGGAGGGCCGGGGATGAGCAGTTCTTC
CASSFDSGRAGDEQFF
>.|12|few|TRBV20-1|TRBJ1-1
TGCAGTGCTAGTCGGTCAGGCCGGGAAGCTTTCTTT
CSASRSGREAFF
>TRBD1|13|.|TRBV2|TRBJ1-2
TGTGCCAGCAGCCGACAGGGGTCGGGTGGCTACACCTTC
CASSRQGSGGYTF
>TRBD1|14|.|TRBV11-2|TRBJ1-1
TGTGCCAGCAGCTTGACAGGGGGAGGCACTGAAGCTTTCTTT
CASSLTGGGTEAFF
>.|16|.|TRBV5-1|TRBJ2-4
TGCGCCAGCAGCTTGGGGACAGAACTAGCCAAAAACATTCAGTACTTC
CASSLGTELAKNIQYF
>TRBD1|15|once|TRBV3-1/TRBV3-2|TRBJ1-2
TGTGCCAGCAGCCCCCCGGGACAGGGGTTCTATGGCTACACCTTC
CASSPPGQGFYGYTF
>.|15|.|TRBV5-5|TRBJ1-2
TGTGCCAGCAGCCACCGGGACACCCTAATCTATGGCTACACCTTC
CASSHRDTLIYGYTF
>.|15|.|TRBV28|TRBJ1-1
TGTGCCAGCAGTTTGACCTTTTCAGGGGATACTGAAGCTTTCTTT
CASSLTFSGDTEAFF
>TRBD2|15|.|TRBV3-1/TRBV3-2|TRBJ2-1
TGTGCCAGCAGGCTAAGCGGGGCAAGCCACAATGAGCAGTTCTTC
CASRLSGASHNEQFF
>.|19|.|TRBV5-1|TRBJ1-1
TGCGCCAGCAGCTTGTCCGGGGTAGACGCCAACGCCTTGAACACTGAAGCTTTCTTT
CASSLSGVDANALNTEAFF
>.|15|.|TRBV19|TRBJ1-5
TGTGCCAGTAGTCCTGGAAGCGCGGGCAATCAGCCCCAGCATTTT
CASSPGSAGNQPQHF
>.|14|.|TRBV19|TRBJ1-1
TGTGCCAGCGCTTCTGCGGGTCTCGACACTGAAGCTTTCTTT
CASASAGLDTEAFF